This entry features one TCR beta chain sequence. Its specificity is unknown. These data belong to a study of PD-L1 blockade in urothelial cancer. Study details: Researchers found blood samples held a median of approximately 150,000 T cells. Notes on the study in general: Pretreatment clonality of the blood TCR repertoire below the median was predictive of superior survival.

The time point denotes: peripheral blood 6 weeks after treatment start. PCRs each included synthetic TCR analog templates spiked in. Clones were read by immunoSEQ multiplex PCR, and TCRdb kept only the in-frame ones, dropping some. The sample has 45,000 to 60,000 clones, more than 75% seen once. The TCR originated in a man in his fifties or sixties with urothelial cancer. Source: PBMCs, taken around atezolizumab (anti-PD-L1) treatment.

The CDR3 sequence is CASRSRTPTSGGNEQFF. The CDR3 nucleotides read TGTGCCAGCAGATCCCGGACTCCTACGTCGGGGGGAAATGAGCAGTTCTTC. The chain combines TRBV28 with TRBJ2-1; 7 nucleotides align to TRBD2. V lost 6 bases, J lost 7 bases, and 18 bases stayed unmatched. Germline V gene data show CDR1 as MDHEN and CDR2 as SYDVKM. The length of the CDR3 is 17 residues.